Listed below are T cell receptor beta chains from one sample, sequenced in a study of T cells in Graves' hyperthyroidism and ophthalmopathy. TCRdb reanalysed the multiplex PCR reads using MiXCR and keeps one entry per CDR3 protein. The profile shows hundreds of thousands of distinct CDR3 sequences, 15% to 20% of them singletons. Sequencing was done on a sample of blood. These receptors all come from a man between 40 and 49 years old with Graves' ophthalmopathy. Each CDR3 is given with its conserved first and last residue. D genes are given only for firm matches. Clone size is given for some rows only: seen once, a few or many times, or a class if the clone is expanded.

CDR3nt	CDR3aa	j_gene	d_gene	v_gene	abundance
TGTGCCAGCAGAAAGAGCAGTTCCTCCCTTAATTCACCCCTCCACTTT	CASRKSSSSLNSPLHF	TRBJ1-6	.	TRBV2	.
TGTGCCAGCAGCTTAGCTCCGGGACCCTACGAGCAGTACTTC	CASSLAPGPYEQYF	TRBJ2-7	.	TRBV7-6	many
TGTGCCATCAGTGAGAATCGTAGGTCTTACGAGCAGTACTTC	CAISENRRSYEQYF	TRBJ2-7	.	TRBV10-3	.
TGTGCCAGCAGCGCAATTTCCGGGACCCGCCTGACCGATCCGCACTTC	CASSAISGTRLTDPHF	TRBJ2-5	.	TRBV7-8	.
TGTGCCAGCTCACCGGACAGGGACGGCTATGGCTACACCTTC	CASSPDRDGYGYTF	TRBJ1-2	TRBD1	TRBV18	few
TGTGCCAGTAGTATGAACCCGGGTGAAAAACTGTTTTTT	CASSMNPGEKLFF	TRBJ1-4	.	TRBV19	.
TGTGCCAGCAGTTTATCCGAGGCAGGGAGGTACAATGAGCAGTTCTTC	CASSLSEAGRYNEQFF	TRBJ2-1	.	TRBV28	many
TGCAGCGTCCGGGACGAAGGAAACACCATATATTTT	CSVRDEGNTIYF	TRBJ1-3	.	TRBV29-1	few
TGTGCCAGCAGCCCCGTGGGGCCGGGAGATACGCAGTATTTT	CASSPVGPGDTQYF	TRBJ2-3	.	TRBV6-1	many
TGTGCCAGTAGTATAAGAGGACCAGACTATGGCTACACCTTC	CASSIRGPDYGYTF	TRBJ1-2	.	TRBV19	.
TGTGCCAGCAGTCCTTCAGGGGGCGCGGGTCAGCCCCAGCATTTT	CASSPSGGAGQPQHF	TRBJ1-5	TRBD1	TRBV7-9	few
TGCAGTGCTAGAGATCGGCGCGGGAGGGCCATCTACGAGCAGTACTTC	CSARDRRGRAIYEQYF	TRBJ2-7	TRBD2	TRBV20-1	.
TGTGCCAGCAGCCTCCCGCTAGCGGGAGGGTCCTACGAGCAGTACTTC	CASSLPLAGGSYEQYF	TRBJ2-7	TRBD2	TRBV5-6	.
TGTGCCAGCAGCGAAGACCTAAGGGGATCTGGAAACACCATATATTTT	CASSEDLRGSGNTIYF	TRBJ1-3	.	TRBV9	.
TGTGCCAGCAGCTTAGGAGGCAAGCAAGAGACCCAGTACTTC	CASSLGGKQETQYF	TRBJ2-5	.	TRBV5-8	.
TGTGCCAGCAGCCAAGATAACAGGGAATTCGGGGAGCAGTACTTC	CASSQDNREFGEQYF	TRBJ2-7	.	TRBV3-1	.
TGTGCCAGCAGCCTCGCTACGGGGGTGGCATACGAGCAGTACTTC	CASSLATGVAYEQYF	TRBJ2-7	.	TRBV14	many
TGTGCCAGCAGTTACCACCTCACCGGGGAGCTGTTTTTT	CASSYHLTGELFF	TRBJ2-2	.	TRBV27	few
TGTGCCAGCAGCCCCACCCGCTCCAATCAGCCCCAGCATTTT	CASSPTRSNQPQHF	TRBJ1-5	.	TRBV3-1	.
TGTGCCATCGGAAGCGGGGGGGCCCAGAGAGACAATGAGCAGTTCTTC	CAIGSGGAQRDNEQFF	TRBJ2-1	TRBD2	TRBV10-3	few
TGTGCCAGCAGCTCAACCCCTAGCGGGGGCCAACCCGGGGAGCTGTTTTTT	CASSSTPSGGQPGELFF	TRBJ2-2	TRBD2	TRBV11-2	.
TGTGCCAGCAGCTTATCGGGACAGGCCTACAATGAGCAGTTCTTC	CASSLSGQAYNEQFF	TRBJ2-1	TRBD1	TRBV7-9	.
TGTGCCAGCAGTTTAAGGGGGGACGGTTCACCCCTCCACTTT	CASSLRGDGSPLHF	TRBJ1-6	.	TRBV12-3/TRBV12-4	few
TGTGCCTGGAGTGTAGGGGTTCAAGAGACCCAGTACTTC	CAWSVGVQETQYF	TRBJ2-5	.	TRBV30	many
TGTGCCAGCAGCCCGCCGGTCAGTTCGAGCCCCTACGAGCAGTACTTC	CASSPPVSSSPYEQYF	TRBJ2-7	.	TRBV28	.